Sequencing of this TCR beta chain was carried out in a study of blood T cell repertoires in COVID-19. Study background: The United States, Italy and Spain were the sources of the acute and convalescent COVID-19 samples.

This clone was seen repeatedly, ten times or more. In the original analysis: Reference gene primer amplification gave nucleated cell count estimates. Assay used: immunoSEQ multiplex PCR; TCRdb lists only in-frame clones, some missing. V and J calls and clone size are copied from that table; D and trimming were computed from the DNA. The sample has roughly 230,000 clones, approximately 90% seen once. This clonotype was obtained from a man between 65 and 80 years old with acute or convalescent COVID-19. Sample: peripheral blood.

The CDR3 region is CASRQRYSGNTIYF. CDR3 DNA: TGTGCCAGTCGACAGCGATACTCTGGAAACACCATATATTTT. The chain links TRBV19 to TRBJ1-3, with a possible D match to TRBD1 (5 bases). The CDR3 has 14 amino acids. Trimming cost V 8 bases and J 0 bases, with 11 bases left between them. From germline, CDR1 is LNHDA and CDR2 SQIVND (reference sequence).